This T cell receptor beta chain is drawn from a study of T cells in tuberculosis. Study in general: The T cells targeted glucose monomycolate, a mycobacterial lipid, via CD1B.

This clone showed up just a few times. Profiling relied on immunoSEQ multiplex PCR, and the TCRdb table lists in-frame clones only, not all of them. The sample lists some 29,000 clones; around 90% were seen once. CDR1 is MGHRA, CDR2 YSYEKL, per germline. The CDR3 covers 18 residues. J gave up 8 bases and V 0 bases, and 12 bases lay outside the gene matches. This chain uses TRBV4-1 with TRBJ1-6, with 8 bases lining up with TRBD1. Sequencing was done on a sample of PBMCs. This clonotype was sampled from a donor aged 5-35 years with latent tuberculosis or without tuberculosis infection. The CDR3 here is CASSQDFGTGPTHSPLHF. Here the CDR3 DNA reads TGCGCCAGCAGCCAAGATTTCGGGACAGGCCCCACTCATTCACCCCTCCACTTT.